Shown below are 9 T cell receptor beta chains from a single sample sequenced in a study of cytomegalovirus exposure and HLA in healthy donors. Here immunoSEQ multiplex PCR was the method, and the copy in TCRdb shows in-frame clones only, minus some. Among under 200,000 clones listed, roughly 82% were seen once. Sequencing used PBMCs. The receptors derive from a man between 18 and 29 years old in good health and CMV-seropositive.

This clone was seen only a few times. This chain connects TRBV5-4 to TRBJ2-5, with TRBD1 as a possible D gene (6 bases). The CDR3 runs to 17 residues. Per germline, CDR1 SGHNT and CDR2 YYREEE (reference sequence). V was shortened by 5 bases and J by 4 bases, with 24 bases between the two germline ends. The CDR3 protein is CASSPQDRVVTGETQYF. CDR3 coding DNA: TGTGCCAGCAGTCCCCAGGACAGAGTCGTAACGGGAGAGACCCAGTACTTC.

The rearrangement joins TRBV19 to TRBJ2-7, with D possibly being TRBD2 (7 bases). The CDR3 extends over 15 amino acids. Looked up from germline, CDR1 is LNHDA and CDR2 is SQIVND (reference sequence). The V end lost 10 bases, the J end lost 1 base, and 20 bases lay between the germline ends. CDR3 loop: CATTNGGGGSYEQYF. In DNA, the CDR3 is TGTGCCACTACAAACGGGGGAGGGGGATCCTACGAGCAGTACTTC. Full variable domain (remainder filled in from reference TRBV19 and TRBJ2-7): DGGITQSPKYLFRKEGQNVTLSCEQNLNHDAMYWYRQDPGQGLRLIYYSQIVNDFQKGDIAEGYSVSREKKESFPLTVTSAQKNPTAFYLCATTNGGGGSYEQYFGPGTRLTVT.

This chain joins TRBV4-3 and TRBJ2-2, with 10 bases that match TRBD2. J lost 4 bases, V lost 8 bases, and 4 bases had no gene match. The CDR3 has 14 residues. From germline, CDR1 is LGHNA and CDR2 YSLEER. The CDR3 spells CASGGLAATGELFF. CDR3 nucleotide sequence: TGCGCCAGCGGAGGACTAGCGGCCACCGGGGAGCTGTTTTTT.

The chain uses TRBV5-1 and TRBJ2-7; D uncertain. The CDR3 is made up of 15 amino acids. Per the germline V gene, CDR1 is SGHRS and CDR2 is YFSETQ. Trimming pared 1 base from V and 0 bases from J, leaving 11 bases between. This chain's CDR3 is CASSLFLGSSYEQYF. As DNA, the CDR3 is TGCGCCAGCAGCTTGTTCTTGGGCAGCTCCTACGAGCAGTACTTC.

This rearrangement joins TRBV5-8 to TRBJ2-5; 13 bases are a match to TRBD2. Losses at the gene ends were 4 bases for V and 4 bases for J; bases not matched to a gene: 10. Germline-derived CDR1 and CDR2 are SGHTS and YDEGEE. CDR3 size: 17 residues. The CDR3 region has the DNA TGTGCCAGCAGCCCGTGGGGGACTAGCGGGACGCTAGAGACCCAGTACTTC. This gives the protein CASSPWGTSGTLETQYF.

CDR3 sequence (DNA): TGTGCCAGCAGCCATGAGAGATCAGGGCCGAGCTCCTACGAGCAGTACTTC. The encoded protein is CASSHERSGPSSYEQYF. The chain is built from TRBV7-6 and TRBJ2-7; the D gene is possibly TRBD1 (5 bases). V was trimmed by 5 bases and J by 0 bases, leaving 20 bases between them. CDR3 length: 17 amino acids. Germline CDR1 and CDR2: SGHVS and FNYEAQ.

The V gene is TRBV19, the J gene TRBJ2-7; 12 positions agree with TRBD2. The CDR3 has 19 residues. Germline lookup yields CDR1 LNHDA and CDR2 SQIVND (reference sequence). Losses at the gene ends were 7 bases for V and 5 bases for J; bases not matched to a gene: 21. DNA of the CDR3: TGTGCCAGTAAGGGGGACAGGACAGGACTAGCGGGGAGACACGACGAGCAGTACTTC. It specifies CASKGDRTGLAGRHDEQYF.

J is TRBJ2-2 and V is TRBV7-9; 9 nucleotides line up with TRBD1. V lost 4 bases, J lost 10 bases, and 10 bases stayed unmatched. Germline CDR1 SEHNR, CDR2 FQNEAQ (reference sequence). The CDR3 is 15 amino acids. The CDR3 loop is CASSYGQGNLEELFF. The CDR3, as DNA: TGTGCCAGCAGCTACGGACAGGGGAATTTGGAGGAGCTGTTTTTT. Based on the CDR3 plus reference TRBV7-9 and TRBJ2-2, the full variable domain is DTGVSQNPRHKITKRGQNVTFRCDPISEHNRLYWYRQTLGQGPEFLTYFQNEAQLEKSRLLSDRFSAERPKGSFSTLEIQRTEQGDSAMYLCASSYGQGNLEELFFGEGSRLTVL.

The gene calls are TRBV19 and TRBJ2-1, with 10 bases fitting TRBD2. Germline V gene lookup returns CDR1 LNHDA and CDR2 SQIVND (reference sequence). The CDR3 has 17 amino acids. V lost 1 base to trimming and J lost 8 bases; unmatched junction nucleotides: 11. The CDR3 loop reads CASSIVASGSPTDEQFF. CDR3 sequence (DNA): TGTGCCAGTAGTATAGTGGCTAGCGGGAGCCCTACCGATGAGCAGTTCTTC.